This is a list of T cell receptor beta chains from one sample in a study of identical twins. From the 5' RACE reads, TCRdb called clonotypes with MiXCR, one entry per CDR3 protein. Of hundreds of thousands of distinct CDR3 sequences in the sample, approximately 18% are singletons; the top ten hold roughly 13%. These data were also filed under a second study, of T cells expressing NK-cell markers.

Sequencing input: PBMCs. The source of these receptors is a woman in her late teens or twenties in good health. The CDR3 runs from the conserved cysteine through the conserved F or W. D genes are given only for firm matches. Only part of the rows carry a size: once, few, many, or a class if the clone is expanded.

CDR3	DNA	size	V	D	J
CASSLILAHVQFF	TGTGCCAGCAGCTTGATCCTAGCGCACGTGCAGTTCTTC	-	TRBV14	-	TRBJ2-1
CASSPLLAGVGETQYF	TGTGCCAGCAGTCCCCTGCTAGCGGGAGTAGGGGAGACCCAGTACTTC	-	TRBV27	TRBD2	TRBJ2-5
CASSPSPGLGYEQYF	TGTGCCAGCAGCCCATCTCCGGGGCTGGGTTACGAGCAGTACTTC	few	TRBV7-9	-	TRBJ2-7
CASNIPAGGLTDTQYF	TGTGCCAGCAATATCCCAGCGGGGGGATTAACAGATACGCAGTATTTT	-	TRBV28	TRBD2	TRBJ2-3
CASSPPGLADVNEQFF	TGCGCCAGCAGCCCGCCGGGACTAGCCGATGTCAATGAGCAGTTCTTC	few	TRBV5-1	TRBD2	TRBJ2-1
CASSLLQGQAFF	TGTGCCAGCAGCTTACTGCAGGGCCAAGCTTTCTTT	few	TRBV7-9	-	TRBJ1-1
CASSYYSGGQDTQYF	TGTGCCAGCAGCTATTATAGCGGGGGACAGGATACGCAGTATTTT	few	TRBV9	TRBD2	TRBJ2-3
CASSQDDRGRFNEQFF	TGCGCCAGCAGCCAAGACGATCGGGGGAGGTTCAATGAGCAGTTCTTC	-	TRBV4-3	-	TRBJ2-1
CASSQGTGEGKLFF	TGTGCCAGCAGCCAAGGGACAGGGGAGGGGAAACTGTTTTTT	many	TRBV3-1	TRBD1	TRBJ1-4
CASSRPGTGDEQYF	TGTGCCAGCAGCCGTCCCGGGACAGGGGACGAGCAGTACTTC	-	TRBV5-6	TRBD1	TRBJ2-7
CASKPRRQVSGEKLFF	TGTGCCAGCAAGCCAAGACGACAGGTTTCAGGTGAAAAACTGTTTTTT	-	TRBV6-1	-	TRBJ1-4
CSARRQGYQPQHF	TGCAGTGCTAGACGACAGGGATATCAGCCCCAGCATTTT	-	TRBV20-1	TRBD1	TRBJ1-5
CASSQDPGRTYNEQFF	TGCGCCAGCAGCCAAGATCCCGGGAGGACCTACAATGAGCAGTTCTTC	few	TRBV4-3	TRBD2	TRBJ2-1
CASSFWDSPNIQYF	TGTGCCAGCAGTTTTTGGGACTCCCCAAACATTCAGTACTTC	few	TRBV6-5	-	TRBJ2-4
CASSKNTGGTLENIQYF	TGCGCCAGCAGCAAGAACACGGGGGGGACTCTCGAAAACATTCAGTACTTC	few	TRBV5-1	TRBD2	TRBJ2-4
CSARTGYEQYF	TGCAGTGCTAGGACAGGCTACGAGCAGTACTTC	-	TRBV20-1	-	TRBJ2-7
CGSGASGNTIYF	TGTGGCTCAGGGGCCTCTGGAAACACCATATATTTT	few	TRBV12-3/TRBV12-4	-	TRBJ1-3
CSAIWDLNDGDTQYF	TGCAGTGCTATCTGGGACCTCAACGACGGAGATACGCAGTATTTT	-	TRBV20-1	-	TRBJ2-3
CSSGFIYGYTF	TGCTCCAGCGGGTTTATCTATGGCTACACCTTC	-	TRBV5-1	-	TRBJ1-2
CASSLQGGSAETQYF	TGTGCCAGCAGCCTACAGGGAGGGTCAGCAGAGACCCAGTACTTC	few	TRBV9	-	TRBJ2-5
CASSVVGQYF	TGTGCCAGCAGCGTAGTGGGGCAGTACTTC	few	TRBV9	-	TRBJ2-7
CASSLDRGRMNTEAFF	TGTGCCAGCAGTTTAGACAGGGGGCGCATGAACACTGAAGCTTTCTTT	few	TRBV12-3/TRBV12-4	TRBD1	TRBJ1-1
CASSPIAGGTVEQYF	TGTGCCAGCAGCCCAATAGCGGGAGGAACTGTCGAGCAGTACTTC	few	TRBV7-9	TRBD2	TRBJ2-7
CASSTLPGLAGVYEQFF	TGTGCCAGCAGTACCCTTCCGGGACTAGCGGGGGTGTATGAGCAGTTCTTC	once	TRBV12-3/TRBV12-4	TRBD2	TRBJ2-1
CASTTPLWGTGELFF	TGTGCCAGTACTACTCCCCTTTGGGGCACCGGGGAGCTGTTTTTT	-	TRBV19	-	TRBJ2-2
CCARDRGASRASYEQYF	TGCTGTGCTAGAGATCGGGGGGCCTCCAGGGCCTCCTACGAGCAGTACTTC	once	TRBV20-1	-	TRBJ2-7
CASSEVGSGDF	TGTGCCAGCAGTGAAGTCGGGAGTGGAGACTTT	-	TRBV2	-	TRBJ2-7
CSVESYVGQGREKLFF	TGCAGCGTTGAATCCTACGTGGGACAGGGACGCGAAAAACTGTTTTTT	-	TRBV29-1	TRBD1	TRBJ1-4
CASSEGTSGRIPYEQYF	TGCGCCAGCAGCGAAGGGACTAGCGGGAGAATCCCTTACGAGCAGTACTTC	few	TRBV5-1	TRBD2	TRBJ2-7
CSVSTSPSYNEQFF	TGCAGTGTCTCGACTAGCCCCTCCTACAATGAGCAGTTCTTC	few	TRBV20-1	TRBD2	TRBJ2-1
CASREAGPLETQYF	TGTGCCAGCAGAGAAGCCGGGCCACTCGAGACCCAGTACTTC	few	TRBV5-6	-	TRBJ2-5
CASSSHRTVSTDTQYF	TGTGCCAGCAGTTCCCATAGGACAGTTAGCACAGATACGCAGTATTTT	-	TRBV27	-	TRBJ2-3
CASSASSYNEQFF	TGTGCCAGCAGCGCGAGCTCCTACAATGAGCAGTTCTTC	many	TRBV7-2	-	TRBJ2-1
CASSVVSGGADTQYF	TGTGCCAGCAGTGTGGTTAGCGGAGGGGCGGATACGCAGTATTTT	-	TRBV2	-	TRBJ2-3
CATSGRTGKNYGYTF	TGTGCCACCAGCGGACGGACAGGGAAGAACTATGGCTACACCTTC	few	TRBV15	TRBD1	TRBJ1-2